This is a list of T cell receptor beta chains from one sample in a study of CD4 T cells in relation to SARS-CoV-2 and coronaviruses. Clones were sequenced by immunoSEQ multiplex PCR, and TCRdb holds only the in-frame ones, with some missing. The table records around 69,000 clones, about 94% of them present only once. The material sequenced was naive CD4+ T cells from PBMCs. Source of these receptors: a human donor in good health. Each CDR3 is given with its conserved first and last residue. A D gene is named only where the DNA matches it firmly. Expanded clones get a size class; other rows say once, few or many, or leave the size out.

clone size: NA; D gene: NA; V gene: TRBV19; J gene: TRBJ1-5; CDR3 protein: CASSRQHSNQPQHF; CDR3 DNA: TGTGCCAGTAGTCGACAGCATAGCAATCAGCCCCAGCATTTT
clone size: NA; D gene: NA; V gene: TRBV9; J gene: TRBJ2-3; CDR3 protein: CASTRGTGFSTDTQYF; CDR3 DNA: TGTGCCAGCACCCGAGGGACGGGTTTTAGCACAGATACGCAGTATTTT
clone size: NA; D gene: TRBD2; V gene: TRBV28; J gene: TRBJ2-1; CDR3 protein: CASSGGFGVAGGIDEQFF; CDR3 DNA: TGTGCCAGCAGTGGGGGATTTGGGGTAGCGGGAGGAATCGATGAGCAGTTCTTC
clone size: NA; D gene: NA; V gene: TRBV7-9; J gene: TRBJ2-2; CDR3 protein: CASSTPRVTLAGELFF; CDR3 DNA: TGTGCCAGCAGCACTCCACGGGTCACCCTGGCTGGGGAGCTGTTTTTT
clone size: NA; D gene: TRBD1; V gene: TRBV27; J gene: TRBJ2-7; CDR3 protein: CASSFFGGQSYEQYF; CDR3 DNA: TGTGCCAGCAGTTTCTTTGGGGGACAGAGCTACGAGCAGTACTTC
clone size: NA; D gene: NA; V gene: TRBV16; J gene: TRBJ2-7; CDR3 protein: CASSLQTGIYEQYF; CDR3 DNA: TGTGCCAGCAGCCTCCAGACGGGGATCTACGAGCAGTACTTC
clone size: NA; D gene: TRBD2; V gene: TRBV3-1/TRBV3-2; J gene: TRBJ2-3; CDR3 protein: CASSQAPSGRGDTQYF; CDR3 DNA: TGTGCCAGCAGCCAAGCCCCTAGCGGCCGGGGGGATACGCAGTATTTT
clone size: NA; D gene: TRBD1; V gene: TRBV10-1; J gene: TRBJ2-7; CDR3 protein: CASSEQGARYEQYF; CDR3 DNA: TGCGCCAGCAGTGAACAGGGGGCGCGGTACGAGCAGTACTTC
clone size: NA; D gene: TRBD1; V gene: TRBV30; J gene: TRBJ1-6; CDR3 protein: CAWRRGQGNSPLHF; CDR3 DNA: TGTGCCTGGAGACGTGGACAGGGGAATTCACCCCTCCACTTT
clone size: once; D gene: TRBD1; V gene: TRBV7-3; J gene: TRBJ1-2; CDR3 protein: CASSSGQGTTYF; CDR3 DNA: TGTGCCAGCAGCTCCGGACAGGGGACCACCTACTTC
clone size: NA; D gene: TRBD2; V gene: TRBV7-2; J gene: TRBJ2-7; CDR3 protein: CASSLRVSGSTYEQYF; CDR3 DNA: TGTGCCAGCAGCTTAAGGGTGAGCGGGAGTACCTACGAGCAGTACTTC
clone size: NA; D gene: TRBD1; V gene: TRBV11-3; J gene: TRBJ2-7; CDR3 protein: CASSSRDSPWEQYF; CDR3 DNA: TGTGCCAGCAGCTCCCGGGACAGCCCCTGGGAGCAGTACTTC
clone size: NA; D gene: TRBD2; V gene: TRBV7-2; J gene: TRBJ2-1; CDR3 protein: CASSRTSGRAREQFF; CDR3 DNA: TGTGCCAGCAGCCGGACTAGCGGGAGGGCCCGGGAGCAGTTCTTC
clone size: NA; D gene: NA; V gene: TRBV27; J gene: TRBJ2-1; CDR3 protein: CASSPGGAEQFF; CDR3 DNA: TGTGCCAGCAGCCCTGGGGGGGCCGAGCAGTTCTTC
clone size: NA; D gene: NA; V gene: TRBV28; J gene: TRBJ1-2; CDR3 protein: CASTIWTSIGYTF; CDR3 DNA: TGTGCCAGCACGATCTGGACAAGCATTGGCTACACCTTC
clone size: once; D gene: TRBD1; V gene: TRBV18; J gene: TRBJ2-7; CDR3 protein: CASSPPSGQGHRQQYF; CDR3 DNA: TGTGCCAGCTCACCACCGTCTGGACAGGGCCACCGCCAGCAGTACTTC
clone size: once; D gene: NA; V gene: TRBV27; J gene: TRBJ2-1; CDR3 protein: CASSLRLGLGTYNEQFF; CDR3 DNA: TGTGCCAGCAGTTTGAGGCTCGGGCTAGGGACCTACAATGAGCAGTTCTTC
clone size: NA; D gene: TRBD2; V gene: TRBV28; J gene: TRBJ2-3; CDR3 protein: CASSPPLAPRTDTQYF; CDR3 DNA: TGTGCCAGCAGTCCCCCACTAGCGCCTCGCACAGATACGCAGTATTTT
clone size: NA; D gene: TRBD2; V gene: TRBV4-1; J gene: TRBJ2-3; CDR3 protein: CASSQDWRESGTQYF; CDR3 DNA: TGCGCCAGCAGCCAAGACTGGCGGGAGTCGGGTACGCAGTATTTT
clone size: NA; D gene: TRBD1; V gene: TRBV15; J gene: TRBJ1-6; CDR3 protein: CATSKKTGSSLINSPLHF; CDR3 DNA: TGTGCCACCAGCAAAAAGACAGGGTCTTCCCTAATTAATTCACCCCTCCACTTT
clone size: NA; D gene: TRBD2; V gene: TRBV28; J gene: TRBJ2-3; CDR3 protein: CASWTSGIPPPTDTQYF; CDR3 DNA: TGTGCCAGCTGGACTAGCGGGATTCCCCCCCCCACAGATACGCAGTATTTT
clone size: NA; D gene: TRBD1; V gene: TRBV7-9; J gene: TRBJ2-5; CDR3 protein: CASSPGQGAQETQYF; CDR3 DNA: TGTGCCAGCAGCCCAGGACAGGGGGCCCAAGAGACCCAGTACTTC
clone size: NA; D gene: TRBD2; V gene: TRBV3-1/TRBV3-2; J gene: TRBJ2-1; CDR3 protein: CASSQVSGGNNEQFF; CDR3 DNA: TGTGCCAGCAGCCAAGTGTCGGGAGGGAACAATGAGCAGTTCTTC
clone size: NA; D gene: TRBD1; V gene: TRBV5-1; J gene: TRBJ2-5; CDR3 protein: CASSSTGGATGETQYF; CDR3 DNA: TGCGCCAGCAGCTCTACAGGGGGCGCGACTGGAGAGACCCAGTACTTC
clone size: NA; D gene: NA; V gene: TRBV6-1; J gene: TRBJ2-7; CDR3 protein: CASSEYWVGAPYEQYF; CDR3 DNA: TGTGCCAGCAGTGAATATTGGGTTGGGGCCCCCTACGAGCAGTACTTC
clone size: NA; D gene: NA; V gene: TRBV28; J gene: TRBJ2-3; CDR3 protein: CASSGPGAGTDTQYF; CDR3 DNA: TGTGCCAGCAGTGGTCCGGGAGCGGGTACAGATACGCAGTATTTT
clone size: NA; D gene: TRBD1; V gene: TRBV24-1; J gene: TRBJ1-1; CDR3 protein: CATSEPGGTEAFF; CDR3 DNA: TGTGCCACCAGTGAACCAGGGGGCACTGAAGCTTTCTTT
clone size: NA; D gene: NA; V gene: TRBV2; J gene: TRBJ1-1; CDR3 protein: CASSLRRGTDTLNTEAFF; CDR3 DNA: TGTGCCAGCAGTCTTAGGCGTGGCACGGACACCTTGAACACTGAAGCTTTCTTT
clone size: NA; D gene: NA; V gene: TRBV21-1; J gene: TRBJ1-1; CDR3 protein: CASSKRDRKCGRNTEAFF; CDR3 DNA: TGTGCCAGCAGCAAAAGGGACAGGAAGTGCGGCAGGAACACTGAAGCTTTCTTT